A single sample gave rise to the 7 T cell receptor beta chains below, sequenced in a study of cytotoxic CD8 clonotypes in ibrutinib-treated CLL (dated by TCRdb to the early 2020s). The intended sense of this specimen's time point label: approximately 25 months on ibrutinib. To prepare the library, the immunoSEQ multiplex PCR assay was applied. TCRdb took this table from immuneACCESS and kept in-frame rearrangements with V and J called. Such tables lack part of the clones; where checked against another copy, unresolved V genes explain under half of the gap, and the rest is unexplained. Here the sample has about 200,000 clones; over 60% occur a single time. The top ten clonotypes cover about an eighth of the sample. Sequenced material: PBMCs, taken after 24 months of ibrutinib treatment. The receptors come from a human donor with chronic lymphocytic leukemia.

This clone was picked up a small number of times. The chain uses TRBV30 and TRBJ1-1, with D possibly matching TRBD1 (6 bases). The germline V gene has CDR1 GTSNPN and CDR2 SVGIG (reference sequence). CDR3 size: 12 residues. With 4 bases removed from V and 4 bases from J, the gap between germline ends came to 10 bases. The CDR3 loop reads CAWTRDTTEAFF. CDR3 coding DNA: TGTGCCTGGACCCGGGACACCACTGAAGCTTTCTTT.

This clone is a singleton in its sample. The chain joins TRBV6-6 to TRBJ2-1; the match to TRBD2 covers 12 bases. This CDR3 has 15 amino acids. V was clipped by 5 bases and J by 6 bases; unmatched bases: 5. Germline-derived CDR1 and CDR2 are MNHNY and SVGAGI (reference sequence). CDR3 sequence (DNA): TGTGCCAGCAGTGACTGGACTAGCGGGATCAATGAGCAGTTCTTC. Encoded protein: CASSDWTSGINEQFF.

CDR3 nucleotide sequence: TGTGCCAGCAGCCAAATACTAGCGGGAGGTAATTACGAGCAGTACTTC. It is translated as CASSQILAGGNYEQYF. V gene TRBV4-2 combines with J gene TRBJ2-7; 12 bases line up with TRBD2. The length of the CDR3 is 16 residues. V trimming: 2 bases; J trimming: 4 bases; junction bases outside the gene matches: 6. Per germline, CDR1 LGHNA and CDR2 YNFKEQ.

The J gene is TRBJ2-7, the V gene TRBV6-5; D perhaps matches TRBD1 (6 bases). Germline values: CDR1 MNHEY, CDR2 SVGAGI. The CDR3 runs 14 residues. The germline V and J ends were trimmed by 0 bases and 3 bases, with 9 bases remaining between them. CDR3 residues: CASSYSNRVYEQYF. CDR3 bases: TGTGCCAGCAGTTACTCAAACAGGGTCTACGAGCAGTACTTC.

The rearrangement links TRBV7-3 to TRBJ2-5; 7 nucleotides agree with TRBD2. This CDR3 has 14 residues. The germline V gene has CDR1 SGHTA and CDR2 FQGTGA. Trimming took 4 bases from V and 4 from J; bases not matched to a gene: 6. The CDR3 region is CASSSGGGPETQYF. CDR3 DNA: TGTGCCAGCAGCTCCGGGGGAGGGCCAGAGACCCAGTACTTC.

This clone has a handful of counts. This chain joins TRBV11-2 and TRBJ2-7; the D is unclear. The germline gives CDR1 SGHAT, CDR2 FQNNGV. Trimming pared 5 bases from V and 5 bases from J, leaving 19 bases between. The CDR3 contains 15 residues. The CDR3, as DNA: TGTGCCAGCAGCCTACATAACTCCGTTGGAGACGAGCAGTACTTC. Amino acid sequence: CASSLHNSVGDEQYF. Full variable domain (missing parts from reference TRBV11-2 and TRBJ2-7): EAGVAQSPRYKIIEKRQSVAFWCNPISGHATLYWYQQILGQGPKLLIQFQNNGVVDDSQLPKDRFSAERLKGVDSTLKIQPAKLEDSAVYLCASSLHNSVGDEQYFGPGTRLTVT.

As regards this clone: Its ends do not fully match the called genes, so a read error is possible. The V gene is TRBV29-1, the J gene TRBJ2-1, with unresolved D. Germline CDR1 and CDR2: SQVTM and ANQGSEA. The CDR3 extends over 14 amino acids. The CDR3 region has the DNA TGCAGCGTTGTCGCCCGTCTCTCCTCCAATGAGCAGTTCTTC. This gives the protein CSVVARLSSNEQFF.